This is a list of T cell receptor beta chains from one sample in a study of T cells in Graves' hyperthyroidism and ophthalmopathy. TCRdb itself ran the multiplex PCR reads through MiXCR, one entry per CDR3 protein. The table lists 300,000 to 400,000 distinct CDR3 sequences, 18% of them singletons. Sequencing input: blood. Every receptor here comes from a woman in her forties or fifties with Graves' hyperthyroidism. Each CDR3 is given with its conserved first and last residue. Each record gives: V gene, clone size, J gene, D gene, CDR3 protein, CDR3 DNA. A D gene is named only where the DNA matches it firmly. Size tells how often a clone was seen (once, few, many) or the class of an expanded clone, and some rows leave it out.

v_call: TRBV7-9; clone_size: few; j_call: TRBJ1-1; d_call: TRBD1; cdr3_aa: CASSARTGTEAFF; cdr3_nt: TGTGCCAGCAGCGCCCGGACAGGCACTGAAGCTTTCTTT
v_call: TRBV9; clone_size: many; j_call: TRBJ2-1; d_call: .; cdr3_aa: CASSLDLTGEQFF; cdr3_nt: TGTGCCAGCAGCCTCGACCTTACCGGTGAGCAGTTCTTC
v_call: TRBV4-1; clone_size: few; j_call: TRBJ2-7; d_call: TRBD1; cdr3_aa: CASSQEGTGAYEQYF; cdr3_nt: TGCGCCAGCAGCCAAGAGGGGACAGGGGCGTACGAGCAGTACTTC
v_call: TRBV7-9; clone_size: many; j_call: TRBJ2-1; d_call: .; cdr3_aa: CASSLRGTVGLYNEQFF; cdr3_nt: TGTGCCAGCAGCTTACGGGGGACAGTCGGGTTGTACAATGAGCAGTTCTTC
v_call: TRBV6-2/TRBV6-3; clone_size: many; j_call: TRBJ2-1; d_call: TRBD2; cdr3_aa: CASSSYGLAGGRSYNEQFF; cdr3_nt: TGTGCCAGCAGTTCCTATGGACTAGCGGGGGGCCGCTCCTACAATGAGCAGTTCTTC
v_call: TRBV28; clone_size: .; j_call: TRBJ2-7; d_call: TRBD2; cdr3_aa: CASSEFSGRSYEQYF; cdr3_nt: TGTGCCAGCAGTGAATTTAGCGGGAGGTCCTACGAGCAGTACTTC
v_call: TRBV10-2; clone_size: .; j_call: TRBJ2-7; d_call: TRBD2; cdr3_aa: CASGTSGRALYEQYF; cdr3_nt: TGCGCCAGCGGGACTAGCGGGAGGGCCTTGTACGAGCAGTACTTC
v_call: TRBV20-1; clone_size: many; j_call: TRBJ2-3; d_call: TRBD2; cdr3_aa: CSARDPSGGALEDTQYF; cdr3_nt: TGCAGTGCTAGAGATCCTAGCGGGGGGGCCCTTGAAGATACGCAGTATTTT
v_call: TRBV20-1; clone_size: .; j_call: TRBJ2-1; d_call: TRBD2; cdr3_aa: CSATPGTSGDNEQFF; cdr3_nt: TGCAGTGCGACCCCCGGGACTAGCGGAGACAATGAGCAGTTCTTC
v_call: TRBV20-1; clone_size: .; j_call: TRBJ2-3; d_call: TRBD2; cdr3_aa: CSARSGAGVGDTQYF; cdr3_nt: TGCAGTGCTAGATCGGGAGCGGGAGTAGGAGATACGCAGTATTTT
v_call: TRBV12-3/TRBV12-4; clone_size: few; j_call: TRBJ1-4; d_call: .; cdr3_aa: CASSPGGGSGEKLFF; cdr3_nt: TGTGCCAGCAGCCCCGGGGGAGGCTCGGGTGAAAAACTGTTTTTT
v_call: TRBV27; clone_size: many; j_call: TRBJ2-7; d_call: .; cdr3_aa: CASSPDGAYEQYF; cdr3_nt: TGTGCCAGCAGCCCGGACGGGGCCTACGAGCAGTACTTC
v_call: TRBV6-5; clone_size: few; j_call: TRBJ1-2; d_call: .; cdr3_aa: CASSYRNYGYTF; cdr3_nt: TGTGCCAGCAGTTACCGAAATTATGGCTACACCTTC
v_call: TRBV19; clone_size: few; j_call: TRBJ2-7; d_call: .; cdr3_aa: CASSPRTTLSYEQYF; cdr3_nt: TGTGCCAGTAGCCCCCGGACTACCTTATCCTACGAGCAGTACTTC
v_call: TRBV15; clone_size: few; j_call: TRBJ1-2; d_call: .; cdr3_aa: CATSRATQANYGYTF; cdr3_nt: TGTGCCACCAGCAGAGCAACGCAGGCTAACTATGGCTACACCTTC
v_call: TRBV29-1; clone_size: .; j_call: TRBJ2-1; d_call: .; cdr3_aa: CSVERDTFNEQFF; cdr3_nt: TGCAGCGTTGAAAGGGACACATTCAATGAGCAGTTCTTC
v_call: TRBV28; clone_size: many; j_call: TRBJ1-5; d_call: .; cdr3_aa: CASSLPGEDQPQHF; cdr3_nt: TGTGCCAGCAGTTTACCAGGGGAGGATCAGCCCCAGCATTTT
v_call: TRBV9; clone_size: .; j_call: TRBJ2-1; d_call: .; cdr3_aa: CASSVDTGGGEQFF; cdr3_nt: TGTGCCAGCAGCGTAGATACAGGGGGGGGTGAGCAGTTCTTC
v_call: TRBV2; clone_size: many; j_call: TRBJ1-1; d_call: .; cdr3_aa: CASSSRGHTEAFF; cdr3_nt: TGTGCCAGCAGTTCCAGGGGACACACTGAAGCTTTCTTT
v_call: TRBV20-1; clone_size: .; j_call: TRBJ2-2; d_call: .; cdr3_aa: CSAREQGNTGELFF; cdr3_nt: TGCAGTGCTAGAGAACAGGGCAACACCGGGGAGCTGTTTTTT
v_call: TRBV6-1; clone_size: many; j_call: TRBJ2-7; d_call: TRBD1; cdr3_aa: CASSGDSYPYEQYF; cdr3_nt: TGTGCCAGCAGTGGGGACAGCTACCCCTACGAGCAGTACTTC
v_call: TRBV7-9; clone_size: many; j_call: TRBJ2-1; d_call: TRBD2; cdr3_aa: CASGVASGGTNEQFF; cdr3_nt: TGTGCCAGCGGGGTTGCTAGCGGGGGGACCAATGAGCAGTTCTTC
v_call: TRBV3-1; clone_size: .; j_call: TRBJ2-5; d_call: TRBD2; cdr3_aa: CASQGRAGGLQETQYF; cdr3_nt: TGTGCCAGCCAGGGACGAGCGGGAGGGCTACAAGAGACCCAGTACTTC
v_call: TRBV10-3; clone_size: .; j_call: TRBJ2-5; d_call: TRBD1; cdr3_aa: CAISGGQNGETQYF; cdr3_nt: TGTGCCATCAGTGGGGGACAGAATGGAGAGACCCAGTACTTC
v_call: TRBV30; clone_size: few; j_call: TRBJ2-1; d_call: TRBD2; cdr3_aa: CAWSFGLAGGNEQFF; cdr3_nt: TGTGCCTGGAGTTTCGGACTAGCGGGAGGAAATGAGCAGTTCTTC
v_call: TRBV6-5; clone_size: .; j_call: TRBJ1-5; d_call: .; cdr3_aa: CASSYLQTWGFSNQPQHF; cdr3_nt: TGTGCCAGCAGTTACCTCCAGACATGGGGATTTAGCAATCAGCCCCAGCATTTT
v_call: TRBV2; clone_size: many; j_call: TRBJ1-2; d_call: .; cdr3_aa: CASSEDSYGYTF; cdr3_nt: TGTGCCAGCAGTGAGGATTCGTATGGCTACACCTTC
v_call: TRBV19; clone_size: many; j_call: TRBJ1-1; d_call: .; cdr3_aa: CASSPRGAGDTEAFF; cdr3_nt: TGTGCCAGTAGTCCGCGGGGCGCAGGAGACACTGAAGCTTTCTTT
v_call: TRBV14; clone_size: .; j_call: TRBJ2-1; d_call: TRBD1; cdr3_aa: CASSPIGAGQGSNEQFF; cdr3_nt: TGTGCCAGCAGCCCGATCGGTGCGGGACAGGGATCTAATGAGCAGTTCTTC
v_call: TRBV2; clone_size: many; j_call: TRBJ1-6; d_call: .; cdr3_aa: CASRDQQGNNSPLHF; cdr3_nt: TGTGCCAGCAGAGATCAACAGGGCAATAATTCACCCCTCCACTTT
v_call: TRBV13; clone_size: many; j_call: TRBJ2-1; d_call: .; cdr3_aa: CASSLRLARGNEQFF; cdr3_nt: TGTGCCAGCAGCTTACGGTTAGCGCGGGGCAATGAGCAGTTCTTC
v_call: TRBV12-3/TRBV12-4; clone_size: many; j_call: TRBJ2-1; d_call: TRBD2; cdr3_aa: CASSLTSGGPAQQFF; cdr3_nt: TGTGCCAGCAGTTTGACTAGCGGGGGGCCCGCCCAGCAGTTCTTC
v_call: TRBV3-1; clone_size: .; j_call: TRBJ1-2; d_call: .; cdr3_aa: CASSHRQRGDGYTF; cdr3_nt: TGTGCCAGCAGCCATCGGCAGCGAGGGGATGGCTACACCTTC
v_call: TRBV29-1; clone_size: few; j_call: TRBJ2-5; d_call: .; cdr3_aa: CSVEGAPVVETQYF; cdr3_nt: TGCAGCGTTGAAGGCGCCCCCGTGGTGGAGACCCAGTACTTC
v_call: TRBV6-1; clone_size: .; j_call: TRBJ1-2; d_call: TRBD1; cdr3_aa: CASSEETGGSYGYTF; cdr3_nt: TGTGCCAGCAGTGAAGAGACAGGGGGTAGTTATGGCTACACCTTC
v_call: TRBV27; clone_size: many; j_call: TRBJ1-2; d_call: TRBD1; cdr3_aa: CASSWDRANYGYTF; cdr3_nt: TGTGCCAGCAGCTGGGACAGAGCTAACTATGGCTACACCTTC